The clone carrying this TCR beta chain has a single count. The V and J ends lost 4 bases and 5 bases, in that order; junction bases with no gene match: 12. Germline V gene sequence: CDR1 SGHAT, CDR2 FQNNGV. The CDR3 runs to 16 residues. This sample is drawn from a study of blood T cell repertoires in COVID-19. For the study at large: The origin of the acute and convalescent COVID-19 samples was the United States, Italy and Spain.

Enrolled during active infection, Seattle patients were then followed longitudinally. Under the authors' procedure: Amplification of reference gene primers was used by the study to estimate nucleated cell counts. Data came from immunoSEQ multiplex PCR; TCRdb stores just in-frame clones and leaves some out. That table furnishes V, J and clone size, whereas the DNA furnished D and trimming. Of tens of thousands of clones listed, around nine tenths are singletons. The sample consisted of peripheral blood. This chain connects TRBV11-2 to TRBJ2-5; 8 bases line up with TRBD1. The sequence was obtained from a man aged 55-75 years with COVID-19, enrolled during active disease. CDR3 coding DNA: TGTGCCAGCAGCTCTCAATTTGGGACAGGTGGTGAGACCCAGTACTTC. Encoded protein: CASSSQFGTGGETQYF.